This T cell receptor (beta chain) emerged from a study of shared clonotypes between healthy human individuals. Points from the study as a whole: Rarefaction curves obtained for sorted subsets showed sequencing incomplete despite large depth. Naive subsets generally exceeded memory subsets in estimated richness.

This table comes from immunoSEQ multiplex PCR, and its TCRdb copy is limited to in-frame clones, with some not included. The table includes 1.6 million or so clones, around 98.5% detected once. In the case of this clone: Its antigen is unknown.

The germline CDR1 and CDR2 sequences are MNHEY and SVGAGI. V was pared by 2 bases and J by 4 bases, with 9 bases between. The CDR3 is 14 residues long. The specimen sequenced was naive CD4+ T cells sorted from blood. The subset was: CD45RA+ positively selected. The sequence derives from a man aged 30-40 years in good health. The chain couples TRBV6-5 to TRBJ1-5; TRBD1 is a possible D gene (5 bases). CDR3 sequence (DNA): TGTGCCAGCAGTTACATGGGGCCGAATCAGCCCCAGCATTTT. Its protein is CASSYMGPNQPQHF.